The clone carrying this T cell receptor beta chain has just one count. This sample stems from a study of blood T cell repertoires in COVID-19. Overall study context: Samples came from the United States, Italy and Spain, spanning acute and convalescent COVID-19. Sample material is recorded as cDNA or gDNA derived from T cells, B-cell-depleted T cells, or PBMCs.

Study processing details: Nucleated cell number was recorded as an estimate derived from reference gene primer amplification. Generated by immunoSEQ multiplex PCR, the TCRdb table keeps only in-frame clones and is missing some. That table supplies the V and J calls and clone size; D and trimming were determined from the DNA. The table has 23,000 or so clones, roughly 80% seen once. V lost 10 bases, J lost 3 bases, and 8 bases stayed unmatched. The CDR3 runs 13 residues. The germline V gene has CDR1 MDHEN and CDR2 SYDVKM. The specimen sequenced was peripheral blood. The TCR comes from a human donor in a cohort sampled during active COVID-19. The chain combines TRBV28 with TRBJ2-7, with 8 bases lining up with TRBD1. Here the CDR3 reads CATLDRAYYEQYF. The CDR3 nucleotides read TGTGCCACCTTGGACAGGGCCTACTACGAGCAGTACTTC. Drawing the rest from reference TRBV28 and TRBJ2-7, the complete variable domain is DVKVTQSSRYLVKRTGEKVFLECVQDMDHENMFWYRQDPGLGLRLIYFSYDVKMKEKGDIPEGYSVSREKKERFSLILESASTNQTSMYLCATLDRAYYEQYFGPGTRLTVT.